These T cell receptor beta chains were read from a single sample in a study of T cells in Graves' hyperthyroidism and ophthalmopathy. TCRdb re-derived calls from the multiplex PCR reads in MiXCR, one entry per CDR3 protein. Among fewer than 350,000 distinct CDR3 sequences, 21% were seen once, and the ten largest hold over 40%. The sample comprised blood. The receptors shown here come from a woman between 45 and 60 years old with Graves' hyperthyroidism. The CDR3 runs from the conserved cysteine through the conserved F or W. D genes are given only for firm matches. Clone size appears in some rows only: once, few, many, or a class for an expanded clone.

TRBJ2-1 TRBV11-2 TRBD2 - TGTGCCAGCAGCTCCGGCGGGAGGGCGAGAAATGAGCAGTTCTTC CASSSGGRARNEQFF
TRBJ2-3 TRBV6-1 - many TGTGCCAGCAGGGGGGGCACAGATACGCAGTATTTT CASRGGTDTQYF
TRBJ1-5 TRBV28 TRBD1 many TGTGCCAGCAGCCCGACAGGGGGCAACAATCAGCCCCAGCATTTT CASSPTGGNNQPQHF
TRBJ1-2 TRBV19 - many TGTGCCAGTAGTATGCCCGGGGACTGGATGAACTATGGCTACACCTTC CASSMPGDWMNYGYTF
TRBJ1-2 TRBV6-1 - few TGTGCCAGCAGTGAATGGCCCCCCTCCGGTGGCTACACCTTC CASSEWPPSGGYTF
TRBJ1-4 TRBV29-1 - few TGCAGCGGACGAGGAGTTGGAGAAAAACTGTTTTTT CSGRGVGEKLFF
TRBJ1-2 TRBV12-3/TRBV12-4 - - TGTGCCAGCAGTTTAGGGGACTACTATGGCTACACCTTC CASSLGDYYGYTF
TRBJ2-2 TRBV28 - many TGTGCCAGCAGTTTATCGGGCAGGGGAAGGGCCGGGGAGCTGTTTTTT CASSLSGRGRAGELFF
TRBJ1-1 TRBV6-1 TRBD1 many TGTGCCAGCAGTAGGGACAGCCTGAACACTGAAGCTTTCTTT CASSRDSLNTEAFF
TRBJ1-5 TRBV19 - - TGTGCCAGTAGTACCTACCGTGGGCCGTTGTATTGGCATTTT CASSTYRGPLYWHF
TRBJ1-6 TRBV12-3/TRBV12-4 - - TGTGCCAGCAAGGGGGATAATCCACCCCTCCACTTT CASKGDNPPLHF
TRBJ2-2 TRBV7-7 - - TGTGCTAGCAGCTTAGGCGACAGGTTCGTCGAGAACACCGGGGAGCTGTTTTTT CASSLGDRFVENTGELFF
TRBJ2-7 TRBV12-3/TRBV12-4 - many TGTGCCAGCAGTTTAGATACTAGGCTCGGCGAGCAGTACTTC CASSLDTRLGEQYF
TRBJ1-2 TRBV2 - few TGTGCCAGCAGTGAAGCGATGGGCTACACCTTC CASSEAMGYTF
TRBJ2-5 TRBV19 - many TGTGCCAGTAGGAGGACCTTAGGAGAGACCCAGTACTTC CASRRTLGETQYF
TRBJ2-1 TRBV9 TRBD2 - TGTGCCAGCAGCGCCGCCGGGACTAGCGGTTTTAATGAGCAGTTCTTC CASSAAGTSGFNEQFF